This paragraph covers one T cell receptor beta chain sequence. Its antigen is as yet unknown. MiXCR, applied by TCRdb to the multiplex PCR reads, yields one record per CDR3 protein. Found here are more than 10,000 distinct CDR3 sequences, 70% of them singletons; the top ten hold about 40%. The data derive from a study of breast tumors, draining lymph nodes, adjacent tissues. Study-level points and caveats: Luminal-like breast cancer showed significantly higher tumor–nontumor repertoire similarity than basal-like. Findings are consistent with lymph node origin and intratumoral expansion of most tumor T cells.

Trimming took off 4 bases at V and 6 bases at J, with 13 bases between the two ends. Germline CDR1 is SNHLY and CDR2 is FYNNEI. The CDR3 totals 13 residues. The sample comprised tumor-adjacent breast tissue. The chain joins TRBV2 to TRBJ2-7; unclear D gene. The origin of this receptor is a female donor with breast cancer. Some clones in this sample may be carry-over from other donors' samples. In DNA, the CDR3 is TGTGCCAGCAGTGGAAGGGTGGCTTCCGAGCAGTACTTC. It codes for CASSGRVASEQYF.